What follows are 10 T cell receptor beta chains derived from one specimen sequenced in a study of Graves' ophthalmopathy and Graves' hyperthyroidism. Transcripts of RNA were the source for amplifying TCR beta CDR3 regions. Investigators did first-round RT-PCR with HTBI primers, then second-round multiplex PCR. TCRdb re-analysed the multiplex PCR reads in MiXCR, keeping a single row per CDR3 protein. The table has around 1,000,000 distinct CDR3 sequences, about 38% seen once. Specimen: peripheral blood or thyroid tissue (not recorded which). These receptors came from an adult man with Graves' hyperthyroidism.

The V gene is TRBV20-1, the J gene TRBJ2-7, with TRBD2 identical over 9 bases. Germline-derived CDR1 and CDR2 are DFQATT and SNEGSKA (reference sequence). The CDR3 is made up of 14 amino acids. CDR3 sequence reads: CSDGGGAISYEQYF. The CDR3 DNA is TGCAGCGACGGCGGGGGGGCGATCTCTTACGAGCAGTACTTC.

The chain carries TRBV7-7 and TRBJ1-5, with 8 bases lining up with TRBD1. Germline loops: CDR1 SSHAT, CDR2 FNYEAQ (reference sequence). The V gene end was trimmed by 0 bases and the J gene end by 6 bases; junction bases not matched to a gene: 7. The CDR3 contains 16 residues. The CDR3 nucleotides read TGTGCCAGCAGCTTAGCTGGACAGGGTGTCTTTCAGCCCCAGCATTTT. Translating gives CASSLAGQGVFQPQHF.

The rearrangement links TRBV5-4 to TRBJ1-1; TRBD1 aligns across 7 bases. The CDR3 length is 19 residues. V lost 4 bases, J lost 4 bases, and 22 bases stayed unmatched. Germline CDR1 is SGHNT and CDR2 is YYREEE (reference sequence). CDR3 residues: CASSHPKPRRTGKFTEAFF. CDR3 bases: TGTGCCAGCAGCCACCCGAAACCGCGTCGGACAGGCAAATTCACTGAAGCTTTCTTT.

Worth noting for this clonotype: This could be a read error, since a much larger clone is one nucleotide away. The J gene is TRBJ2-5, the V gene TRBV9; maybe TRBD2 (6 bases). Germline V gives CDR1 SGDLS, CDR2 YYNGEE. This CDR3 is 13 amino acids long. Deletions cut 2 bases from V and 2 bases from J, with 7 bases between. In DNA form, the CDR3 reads TGTGCCAGCAGCGTGGGACTTCAAGAGACCCAGTACTTC. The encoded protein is CASSVGLQETQYF.

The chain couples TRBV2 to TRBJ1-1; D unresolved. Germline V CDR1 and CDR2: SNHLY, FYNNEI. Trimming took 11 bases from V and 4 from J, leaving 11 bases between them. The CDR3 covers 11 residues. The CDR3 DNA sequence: TGTGCCCTGGAAAGTCCCACTGAAGCTTTCTTT. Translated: CALESPTEAFF.

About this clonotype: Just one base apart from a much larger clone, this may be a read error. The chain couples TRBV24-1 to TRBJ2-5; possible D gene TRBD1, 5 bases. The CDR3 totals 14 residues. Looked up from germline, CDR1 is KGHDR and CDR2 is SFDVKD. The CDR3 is CATSDSDSQEAQYF. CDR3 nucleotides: TGTGCCACCAGTGACAGTGACAGCCAAGAGGCCCAGTACTTC.

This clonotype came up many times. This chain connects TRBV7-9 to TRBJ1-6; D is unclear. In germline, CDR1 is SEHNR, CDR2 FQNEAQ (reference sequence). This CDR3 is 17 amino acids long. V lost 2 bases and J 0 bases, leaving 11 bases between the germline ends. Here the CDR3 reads CASSLYRRSSYNSPLHF. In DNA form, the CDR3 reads TGTGCCAGCAGCTTATACCGCCGGAGCTCCTATAATTCACCCCTCCACTTT.

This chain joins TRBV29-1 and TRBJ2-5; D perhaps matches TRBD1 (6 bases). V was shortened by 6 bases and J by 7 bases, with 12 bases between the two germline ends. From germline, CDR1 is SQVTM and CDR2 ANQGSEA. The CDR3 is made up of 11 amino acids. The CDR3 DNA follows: TGCAGCGTAATTGGGGGCGGGACCCAGTACTTC. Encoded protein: CSVIGGGTQYF.

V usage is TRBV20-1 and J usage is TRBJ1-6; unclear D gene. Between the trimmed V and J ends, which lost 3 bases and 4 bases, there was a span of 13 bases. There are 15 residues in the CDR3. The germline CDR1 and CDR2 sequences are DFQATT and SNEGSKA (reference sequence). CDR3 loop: CSARLDGDYNSPLHF. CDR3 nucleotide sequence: TGCAGTGCTAGGCTGGACGGAGATTATAATTCACCCCTCCACTTT.

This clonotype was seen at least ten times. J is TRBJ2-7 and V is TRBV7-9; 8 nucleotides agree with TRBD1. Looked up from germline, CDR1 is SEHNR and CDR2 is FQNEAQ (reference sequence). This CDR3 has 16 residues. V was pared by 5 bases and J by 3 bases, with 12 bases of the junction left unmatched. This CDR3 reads CASSIARGQGFYEQYF. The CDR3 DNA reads TGTGCCAGCAGCATCGCGCGCGGACAGGGTTTCTACGAGCAGTACTTC.